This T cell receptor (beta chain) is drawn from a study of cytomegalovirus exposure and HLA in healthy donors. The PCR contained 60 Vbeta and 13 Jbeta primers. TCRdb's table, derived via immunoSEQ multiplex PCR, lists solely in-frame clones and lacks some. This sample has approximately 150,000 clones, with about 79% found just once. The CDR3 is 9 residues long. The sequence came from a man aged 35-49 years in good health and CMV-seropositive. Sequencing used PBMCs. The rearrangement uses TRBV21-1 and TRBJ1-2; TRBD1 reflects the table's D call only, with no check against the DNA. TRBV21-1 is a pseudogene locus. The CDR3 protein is CASSNQYTF. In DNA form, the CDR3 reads TGTGCCAGCAGCAACCAATACACCTTC.